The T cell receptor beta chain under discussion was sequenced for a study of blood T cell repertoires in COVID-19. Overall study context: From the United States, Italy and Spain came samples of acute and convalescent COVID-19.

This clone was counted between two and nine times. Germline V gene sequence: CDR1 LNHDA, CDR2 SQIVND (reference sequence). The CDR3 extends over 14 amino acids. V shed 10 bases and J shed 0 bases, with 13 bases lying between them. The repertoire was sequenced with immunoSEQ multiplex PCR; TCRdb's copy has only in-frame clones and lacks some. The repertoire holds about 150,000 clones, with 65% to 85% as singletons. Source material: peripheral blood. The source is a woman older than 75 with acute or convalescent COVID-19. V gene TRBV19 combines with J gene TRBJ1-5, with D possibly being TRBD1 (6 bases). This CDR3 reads CATTQGGSNQPQHF. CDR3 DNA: TGTGCCACCACACAAGGGGGTAGCAATCAGCCCCAGCATTTT.